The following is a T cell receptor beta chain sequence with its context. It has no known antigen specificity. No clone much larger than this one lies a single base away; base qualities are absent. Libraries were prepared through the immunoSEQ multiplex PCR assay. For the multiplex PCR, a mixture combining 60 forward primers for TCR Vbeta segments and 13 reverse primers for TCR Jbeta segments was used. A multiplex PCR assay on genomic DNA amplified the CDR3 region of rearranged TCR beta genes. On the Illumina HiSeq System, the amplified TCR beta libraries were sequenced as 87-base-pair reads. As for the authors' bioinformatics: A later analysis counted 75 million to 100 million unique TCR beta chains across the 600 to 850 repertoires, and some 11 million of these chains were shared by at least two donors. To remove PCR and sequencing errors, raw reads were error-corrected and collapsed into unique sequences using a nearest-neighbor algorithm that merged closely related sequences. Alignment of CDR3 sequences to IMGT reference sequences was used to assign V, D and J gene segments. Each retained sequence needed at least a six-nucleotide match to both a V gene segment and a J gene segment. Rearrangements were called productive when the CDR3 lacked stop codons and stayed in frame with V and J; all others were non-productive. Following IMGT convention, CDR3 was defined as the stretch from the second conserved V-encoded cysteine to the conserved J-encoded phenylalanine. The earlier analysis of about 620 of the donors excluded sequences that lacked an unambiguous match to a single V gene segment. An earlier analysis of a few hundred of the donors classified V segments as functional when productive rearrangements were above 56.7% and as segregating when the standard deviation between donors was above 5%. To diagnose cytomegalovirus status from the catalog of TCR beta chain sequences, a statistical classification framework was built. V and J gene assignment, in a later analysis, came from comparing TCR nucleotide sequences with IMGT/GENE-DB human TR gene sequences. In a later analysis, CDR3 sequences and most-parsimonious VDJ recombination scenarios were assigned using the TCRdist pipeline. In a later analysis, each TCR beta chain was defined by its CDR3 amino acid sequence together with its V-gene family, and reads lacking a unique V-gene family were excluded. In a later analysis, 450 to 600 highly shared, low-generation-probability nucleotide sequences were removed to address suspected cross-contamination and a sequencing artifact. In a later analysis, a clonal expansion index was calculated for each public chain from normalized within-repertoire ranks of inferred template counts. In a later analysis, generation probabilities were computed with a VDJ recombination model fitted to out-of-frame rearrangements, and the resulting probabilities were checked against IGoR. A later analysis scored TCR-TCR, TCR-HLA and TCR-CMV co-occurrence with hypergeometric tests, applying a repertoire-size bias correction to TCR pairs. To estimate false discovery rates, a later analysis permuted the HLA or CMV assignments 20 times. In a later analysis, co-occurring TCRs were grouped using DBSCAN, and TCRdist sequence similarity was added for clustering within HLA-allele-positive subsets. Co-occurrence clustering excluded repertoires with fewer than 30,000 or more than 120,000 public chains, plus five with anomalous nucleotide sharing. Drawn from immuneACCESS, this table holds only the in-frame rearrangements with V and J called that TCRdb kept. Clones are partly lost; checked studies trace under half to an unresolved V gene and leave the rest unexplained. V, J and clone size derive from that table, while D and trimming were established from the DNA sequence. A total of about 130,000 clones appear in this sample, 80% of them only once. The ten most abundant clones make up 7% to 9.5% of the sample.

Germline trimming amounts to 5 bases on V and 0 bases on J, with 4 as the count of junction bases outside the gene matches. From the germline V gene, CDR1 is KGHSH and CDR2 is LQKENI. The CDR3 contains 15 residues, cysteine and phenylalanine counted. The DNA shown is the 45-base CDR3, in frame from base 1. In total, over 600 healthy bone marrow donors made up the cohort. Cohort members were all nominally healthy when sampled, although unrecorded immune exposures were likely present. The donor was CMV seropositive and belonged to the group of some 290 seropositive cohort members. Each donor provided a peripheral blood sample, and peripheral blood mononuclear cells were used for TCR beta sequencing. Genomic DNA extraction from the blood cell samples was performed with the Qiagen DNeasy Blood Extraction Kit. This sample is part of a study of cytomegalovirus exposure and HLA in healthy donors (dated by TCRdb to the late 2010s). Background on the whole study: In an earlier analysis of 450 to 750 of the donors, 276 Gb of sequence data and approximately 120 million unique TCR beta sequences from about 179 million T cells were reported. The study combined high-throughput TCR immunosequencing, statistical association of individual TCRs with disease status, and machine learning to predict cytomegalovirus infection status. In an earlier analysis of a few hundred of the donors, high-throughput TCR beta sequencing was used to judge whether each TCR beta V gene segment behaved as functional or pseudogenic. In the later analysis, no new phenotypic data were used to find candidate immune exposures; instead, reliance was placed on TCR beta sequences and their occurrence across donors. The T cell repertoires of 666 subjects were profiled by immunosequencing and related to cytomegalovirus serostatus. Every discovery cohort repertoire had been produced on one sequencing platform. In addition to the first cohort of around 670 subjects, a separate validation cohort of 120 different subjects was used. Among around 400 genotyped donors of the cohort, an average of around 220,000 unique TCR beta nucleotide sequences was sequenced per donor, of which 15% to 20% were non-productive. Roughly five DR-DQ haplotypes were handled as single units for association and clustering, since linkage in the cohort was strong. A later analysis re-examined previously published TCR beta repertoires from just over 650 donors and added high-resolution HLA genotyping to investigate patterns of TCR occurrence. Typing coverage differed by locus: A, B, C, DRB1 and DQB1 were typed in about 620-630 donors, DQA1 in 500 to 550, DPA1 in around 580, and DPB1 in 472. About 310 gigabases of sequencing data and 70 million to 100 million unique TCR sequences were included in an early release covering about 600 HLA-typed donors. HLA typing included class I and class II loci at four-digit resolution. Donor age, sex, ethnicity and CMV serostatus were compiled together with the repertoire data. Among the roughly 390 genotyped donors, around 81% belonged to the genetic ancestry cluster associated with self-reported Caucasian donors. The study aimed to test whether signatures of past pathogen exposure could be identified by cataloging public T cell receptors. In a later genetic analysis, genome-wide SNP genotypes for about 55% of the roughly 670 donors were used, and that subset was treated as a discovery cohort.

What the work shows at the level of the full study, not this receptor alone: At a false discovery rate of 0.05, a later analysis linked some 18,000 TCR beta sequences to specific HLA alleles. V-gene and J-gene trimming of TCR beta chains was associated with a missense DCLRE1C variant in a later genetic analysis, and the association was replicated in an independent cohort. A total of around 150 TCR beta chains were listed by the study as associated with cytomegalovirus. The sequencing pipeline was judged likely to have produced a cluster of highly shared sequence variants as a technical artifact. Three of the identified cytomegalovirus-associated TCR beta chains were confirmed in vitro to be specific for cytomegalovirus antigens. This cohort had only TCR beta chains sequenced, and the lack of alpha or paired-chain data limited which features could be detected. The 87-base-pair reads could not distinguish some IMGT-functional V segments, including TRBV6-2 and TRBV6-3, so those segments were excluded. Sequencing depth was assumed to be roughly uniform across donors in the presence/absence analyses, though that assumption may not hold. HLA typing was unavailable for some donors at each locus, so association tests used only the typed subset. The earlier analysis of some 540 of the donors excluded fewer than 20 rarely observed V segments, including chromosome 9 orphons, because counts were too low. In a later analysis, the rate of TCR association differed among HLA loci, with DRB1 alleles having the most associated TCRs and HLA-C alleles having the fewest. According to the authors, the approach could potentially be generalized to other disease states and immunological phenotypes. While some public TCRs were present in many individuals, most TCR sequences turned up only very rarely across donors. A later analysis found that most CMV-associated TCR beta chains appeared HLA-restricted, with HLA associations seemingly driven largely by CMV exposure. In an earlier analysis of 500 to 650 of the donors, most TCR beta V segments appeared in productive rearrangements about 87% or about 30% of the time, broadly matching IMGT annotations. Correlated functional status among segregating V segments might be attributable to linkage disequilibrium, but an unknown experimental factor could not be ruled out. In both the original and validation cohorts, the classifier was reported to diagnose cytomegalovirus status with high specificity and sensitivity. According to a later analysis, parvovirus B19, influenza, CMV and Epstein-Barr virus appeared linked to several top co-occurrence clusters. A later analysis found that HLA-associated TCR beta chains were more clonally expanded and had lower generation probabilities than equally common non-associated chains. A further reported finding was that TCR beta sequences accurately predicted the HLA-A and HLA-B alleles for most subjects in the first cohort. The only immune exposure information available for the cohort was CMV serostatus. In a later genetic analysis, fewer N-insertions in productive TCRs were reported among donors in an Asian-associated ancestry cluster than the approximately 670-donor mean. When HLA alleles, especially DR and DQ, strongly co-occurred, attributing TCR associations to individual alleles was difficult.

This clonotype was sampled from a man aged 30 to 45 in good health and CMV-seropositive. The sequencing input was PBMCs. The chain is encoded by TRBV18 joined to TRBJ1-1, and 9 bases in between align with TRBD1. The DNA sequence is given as TGTGCCAGCTCAGCCGGGACAGGGATGAACACTGAAGCTTTCTTT. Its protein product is CASSAGTGMNTEAFF. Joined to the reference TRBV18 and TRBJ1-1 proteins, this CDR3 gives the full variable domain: NAGVMQNPRHLVRRRGQEARLRCSPMKGHSHVYWYRQLPEEGLKFMVYLQKENIIDESGMPKERFSAEFPKEGPSILRIQQVVRGDSAAYFCASSAGTGMNTEAFFGQGTRLTVV.